The rows below give T cell receptor beta chains drawn from one sample of a study of CD8 T cells in ankylosing spondylitis. Via MiXCR, TCRdb re-called the 5' RACE reads, giving one row per CDR3 protein. The sample has about 210,000 distinct CDR3 sequences; 6% to 8% are singletons. Sequencing input: blood, either unsorted or a sorted T cell fraction (not recorded which). The receptors shown here come from a male donor with ankylosing spondylitis. The conserved cysteine and the conserved F or W are not part of the CDR3 here. Each record gives: V gene, clone size, J gene, CDR3 protein. Clone size appears in some rows only: once, few, many, or a class for an expanded clone.

V gene: TRBV4-3
clone size: few
J gene: TRBJ2-7
CDR3 protein: ASSPIRTGGTNEQY

V gene: TRBV7-9
clone size: .
J gene: TRBJ2-1
CDR3 protein: ASSPRQGASYNEQF

V gene: TRBV27
clone size: .
J gene: TRBJ2-7
CDR3 protein: ASSLSAGTGIYEQY

V gene: TRBV2
clone size: many
J gene: TRBJ2-2
CDR3 protein: ASNSGGINTGELF

V gene: TRBV10-3
clone size: many
J gene: TRBJ2-7
CDR3 protein: AISESPTGFYEQY

V gene: TRBV7-9
clone size: .
J gene: TRBJ2-7
CDR3 protein: ASSLGGTGLY

V gene: TRBV29-1
clone size: many
J gene: TRBJ2-1
CDR3 protein: SVDRDNEQF

V gene: TRBV13
clone size: .
J gene: TRBJ2-4
CDR3 protein: ASSLAGQGIDIQY

V gene: TRBV6-1
clone size: .
J gene: TRBJ1-2
CDR3 protein: ASRTAWGSDGYT

V gene: TRBV30
clone size: few
J gene: TRBJ1-1
CDR3 protein: AWSGTGPNTEAF

V gene: TRBV7-9
clone size: few
J gene: TRBJ1-2
CDR3 protein: ASSTPGSGYT

V gene: TRBV27
clone size: many
J gene: TRBJ1-1
CDR3 protein: ASTRTGNTEAF

V gene: TRBV29-1
clone size: .
J gene: TRBJ2-2
CDR3 protein: SVVWGNTGELF

V gene: TRBV4-1
clone size: few
J gene: TRBJ2-6
CDR3 protein: ASSQGWGANVLT

V gene: TRBV6-2/TRBV6-3
clone size: .
J gene: TRBJ1-5
CDR3 protein: ASSRVRGDQPQH

V gene: TRBV7-8
clone size: many
J gene: TRBJ2-1
CDR3 protein: ASSRFARSMVYNEQF

V gene: TRBV9
clone size: many
J gene: TRBJ1-1
CDR3 protein: ASSEHNRGAEAF

V gene: TRBV12-3/TRBV12-4
clone size: many
J gene: TRBJ1-1
CDR3 protein: ASSRWTGSNTEAF

V gene: TRBV6-5
clone size: many
J gene: TRBJ1-1
CDR3 protein: ASSYATGEAF

V gene: TRBV10-2
clone size: few
J gene: TRBJ2-3
CDR3 protein: ASSVALWGNTDTQY

V gene: TRBV7-6
clone size: many
J gene: TRBJ2-5
CDR3 protein: ASSLLTGKTVFQETQY

V gene: TRBV9
clone size: many
J gene: TRBJ2-7
CDR3 protein: ASSVGLAAYEQY

V gene: TRBV6-2/TRBV6-3
clone size: many
J gene: TRBJ1-5
CDR3 protein: ASSPPKGRRNQPQH

V gene: TRBV19
clone size: .
J gene: TRBJ1-2
CDR3 protein: ASSIRGGYT

V gene: TRBV9
clone size: many
J gene: TRBJ1-2
CDR3 protein: ASSVTSAGTASYT

V gene: TRBV29-1
clone size: many
J gene: TRBJ1-2
CDR3 protein: SVPDGNQEGYT

V gene: TRBV12-3/TRBV12-4
clone size: many
J gene: TRBJ2-3
CDR3 protein: ASSMGDGPRDTQY

V gene: TRBV7-8
clone size: many
J gene: TRBJ2-1
CDR3 protein: ASNRGAGVSYNEQF

V gene: TRBV13
clone size: many
J gene: TRBJ2-7
CDR3 protein: ASSFPSGGSYEQY

V gene: TRBV6-5
clone size: .
J gene: TRBJ2-4
CDR3 protein: ASSYSGSAKNIQY

V gene: TRBV7-8
clone size: few
J gene: TRBJ2-3
CDR3 protein: ATGTGSKDTQY

V gene: TRBV12-3/TRBV12-4
clone size: few
J gene: TRBJ1-3
CDR3 protein: ASSLGGQVNSGNTIY

V gene: TRBV28
clone size: few
J gene: TRBJ1-5
CDR3 protein: ASSTNRGQGFPQH

V gene: TRBV11-2
clone size: .
J gene: TRBJ2-7
CDR3 protein: ASSLGWGGPSYEQY

V gene: TRBV7-9
clone size: many
J gene: TRBJ1-2
CDR3 protein: ASSSPRTGFYGYT

V gene: TRBV7-9
clone size: many
J gene: TRBJ2-7
CDR3 protein: ASRVGGSSYEQY

V gene: TRBV28
clone size: few
J gene: TRBJ2-2
CDR3 protein: ASTPWTGRDTGELF

V gene: TRBV7-2
clone size: .
J gene: TRBJ1-3
CDR3 protein: ASSYTRGTGPGNTIY

V gene: TRBV28
clone size: many
J gene: TRBJ1-4
CDR3 protein: ASSSQGKGEKLF

V gene: TRBV7-6
clone size: many
J gene: TRBJ1-2
CDR3 protein: ASSLGRTGGDGYT

V gene: TRBV4-2
clone size: many
J gene: TRBJ1-5
CDR3 protein: ASSQVHSGQPQH

V gene: TRBV9
clone size: many
J gene: TRBJ2-1
CDR3 protein: ASRSLGEDEQF

V gene: TRBV5-1
clone size: many
J gene: TRBJ2-3
CDR3 protein: ASSLDGLAGSQNTDTQY

V gene: TRBV24-1
clone size: .
J gene: TRBJ2-1
CDR3 protein: ATSERAVYNEQF